These 23 T cell receptor beta chains originate from one sample sequenced in a study of cytomegalovirus exposure and HLA in healthy donors. PCR employed 60 Vbeta and 13 Jbeta primers. Produced via immunoSEQ multiplex PCR; TCRdb's table is partial and in-frame only. The top ten clones hold 3.9% of a sample with about 150,000 clones, approximately 80% of them seen once. Sequences were obtained from PBMCs. These receptors came from a male donor in good health and CMV-seronegative.

This clone appeared a few times. The chain links TRBV29-1 to TRBJ1-1, with a tentative D call TRBD1 (5 bases). Germline V gene lookup returns CDR1 SQVTM and CDR2 ANQGSEA. V was shortened by 7 bases and J by 0 bases, with 15 bases between the two germline ends. This CDR3 has 14 residues. CDR3 coding DNA: TGCAGCGCTAGGAAGGACAATATGAACACTGAAGCTTTCTTT. Translated, it gives CSARKDNMNTEAFF.

The gene calls are TRBV6-1 and TRBJ2-5; a possible D gene is TRBD2 (6 bases). The J call may be incorrect, as the DNA end agrees better with TRBJ2-7. There are 15 residues in the CDR3. The V gene's germline CDR1 is MNHNS and CDR2 SASEGT. CDR3 loop: CASSEGTGEPYEQYF. DNA of the CDR3: TGTGCCAGCAGTGAAGGAACGGGAGAGCCATACGAGCAGTACTTC.

The rearrangement joins TRBV10-3 to TRBJ2-2, with D possibly being TRBD1 (5 bases). CDR1 and CDR2 from the germline V gene are ENHRY and SYGVKD. This CDR3 contains 15 residues. V gave up 7 bases and J gave up 8 bases, with 20 bases separating them. The CDR3 loop reads CAIKMEGVDAGELFF. The CDR3 nucleotides are TGTGCCATCAAGATGGAAGGGGTGGACGCAGGGGAGCTGTTTTTT.

This clone was seen a handful of times. This rearrangement joins TRBV11-2 to TRBJ1-4; weak D call: TRBD1 (5 bases). Germline CDR1 is SGHAT and CDR2 is FQNNGV. V was cut by 5 bases and J by 4 bases, with 20 bases left in between. The CDR3 runs 17 residues. The CDR3 DNA sequence: TGTGCCAGCAGCCTACACGGCAGGGTGGAGTTTAATGAAAAACTGTTTTTT. It yields the protein CASSLHGRVEFNEKLFF.

This chain links TRBV15 with TRBJ2-1, with D perhaps TRBD1 (7 bases). Deletions cut 5 bases from V and 10 bases from J, with 21 bases between. Germline V lookup: CDR1 LNHNV, CDR2 YYDKDF (reference sequence). There are 15 residues in the CDR3. The CDR3 region has the DNA TGTGCCACCAGCCGTCAGGGGGAGACTGGGGGGGAGCAGTTCTTC. The encoded protein is CATSRQGETGGEQFF.

The rearrangement uses TRBV11-3 and TRBJ1-1, with no clear D. CDR3 length: 13 residues. The germline gives CDR1 SGHNT, CDR2 YENEEA. The V and J ends lost 5 bases and 3 bases respectively, with 10 bases between them. The CDR3 spells CASSQNRDTEAFF. The CDR3 nucleotides read TGTGCCAGCAGCCAGAATCGGGACACTGAAGCTTTCTTT.

This clone was seen a handful of times. This sequence joins TRBV5-8 and TRBJ2-2, with 7 bases fitting TRBD2. CDR1 is SGHTS and CDR2 is YDEGEE in the germline V gene. Unmatched junction bases numbered 11, after V lost 6 bases and J lost 6 bases. This CDR3 region has 15 residues. This CDR3 reads CASTPLGLAAGELFF. The CDR3 DNA sequence: TGTGCCAGCACCCCATTGGGGCTAGCGGCCGGGGAGCTGTTTTTT.

The gene calls are TRBV18 and TRBJ2-7; no clear D gene. V was trimmed by 2 bases and J by 3 bases, leaving 8 bases between them. The CDR3 length is 13 residues. Germline lookup yields CDR1 KGHSH and CDR2 LQKENI. The CDR3 is CASSPSSDYEQYF. DNA for the CDR3: TGTGCCAGCTCACCAAGCAGCGACTACGAGCAGTACTTC.

The chain links TRBV14 to TRBJ1-1; no firm D call. V dropped 6 bases and J dropped 2 bases, with 10 bases sitting between them. The germline V gene encodes CDR1 SGHDN and CDR2 FVKESK. This CDR3 contains 13 residues. The CDR3 DNA is TGTGCCAGCAGGGCACAGTATAACACTGAAGCTTTCTTT. Translated: CASRAQYNTEAFF.

The chain is built from TRBV6-1 and TRBJ2-1; 10 positions agree with TRBD1. The J segment lost 14 bases and the V segment lost 6 bases, leaving 16 bases of the junction unmatched. The CDR3 consists of 15 residues. Germline CDR1 is MNHNS and CDR2 is SASEGT. CDR3 protein: CASRGPGQGIQREFF. CDR3 coding DNA: TGTGCCAGCAGGGGCCCGGGACAGGGGATACAAAGGGAGTTCTTC.

The chain employs TRBV4-2 and TRBJ1-3, with D perhaps TRBD1 (6 bases). CDR1 is LGHNA and CDR2 is YNFKEQ in the germline V gene. The CDR3 spans 16 residues. V dropped 4 bases and J dropped 2 bases, with 15 bases sitting between them. The CDR3 is CASSPTGGATGNTIYF. The CDR3 bases are TGTGCCAGCAGCCCTACTGGGGGGGCTACTGGAAACACCATATATTTT.

The chain recombines TRBV7-2 with TRBJ2-3; weak D call: TRBD1 (5 bases). CDR1 is SGHTA and CDR2 is FQGNSA in the germline V gene. V lost 5 bases, J lost 5 bases, and 8 bases lay in between. There are 12 residues in the CDR3. CDR3 protein: CASSLRVDTQYF. The CDR3 nucleotides are TGTGCCAGCAGCCTCAGGGTAGATACGCAGTATTTT.

V usage is TRBV5-8 and J usage is TRBJ2-1; 9 nucleotides agree with TRBD2. The CDR3 is 15 residues long. The V segment lost 4 bases and the J segment 7 bases; nucleotides outside the gene matches: 9. Germline CDR1 SGHTS, CDR2 YDEGEE. The CDR3 loop is CASSPLAGVRNEQFF. The CDR3 coding sequence is TGTGCCAGCAGCCCTTTAGCGGGAGTGAGGAATGAGCAGTTCTTC.

The chain uses TRBV25-1 and TRBJ2-3; 7 nucleotides match TRBD2. V shed 5 bases and J 0 bases; nucleotides not matched to a gene: 11. Germline CDR1 is MGHDK and CDR2 is SYGVNS. The CDR3 sequence is 17 residues long. The CDR3 loop reads CASSPPGGTASTDTQYF. CDR3 DNA: TGTGCCAGCAGTCCCCCGGGGGGTACCGCTAGCACAGATACGCAGTATTTT. Full variable domain (remainder filled in from reference TRBV25-1 and TRBJ2-3): EADIYQTPRYLVIGTGKKITLECSQTMGHDKMYWYQQDPGMELHLIHYSYGVNSTEKGDLSSESTVSRIRTEHFPLTLESARPSHTSQYLCASSPPGGTASTDTQYFGPGTRLTVL.

V and J are TRBV9 and TRBJ2-2; TRBD2 agrees at 10 bases. J lost 7 bases, V lost 4 bases, and 7 bases had no gene match. The CDR3 loop spans 15 amino acids. Germline assignment: CDR1 SGDLS and CDR2 YYNGEE. The CDR3 loop reads CASSPGLATGGELFF. The DNA of the CDR3 is TGTGCCAGCAGCCCGGGACTAGCGACGGGCGGGGAGCTGTTTTTT.

The gene calls are TRBV4-3 and TRBJ1-1; D remains ambiguous. V was trimmed by 1 base and J by 0 bases, leaving 9 bases between them. Per germline, CDR1 LGHNA and CDR2 YSLEER. This CDR3 contains 15 residues. The CDR3 coding sequence is TGCGCCAGCAGCCAAGCCGGGAGTATGAACACTGAAGCTTTCTTT. Its translation is CASSQAGSMNTEAFF.

The chain carries TRBV9 and TRBJ2-7; maybe TRBD2 (6 bases). V lost 0 bases and J lost 6, with 7 bases in between. CDR1 and CDR2 from the germline V gene are SGDLS and YYNGEE. The CDR3 loop spans 12 amino acids. This CDR3 reads CASSVVGGEQYF. As DNA, the CDR3 is TGTGCCAGCAGCGTAGTCGGGGGCGAGCAGTACTTC.

The chain employs TRBV4-3 and TRBJ2-1; TRBD1 might be the D (5 bases). This CDR3 comprises 14 residues. CDR1 is LGHNA and CDR2 is YSLEER in the germline V gene. V was trimmed by 1 base and J by 6 bases, leaving 10 bases between them. CDR3 DNA sequence: TGCGCCAGCAGCCAAGTCGCCAGGGCCAATGAGCAGTTCTTC. Translating it yields CASSQVARANEQFF.

The V and J genes are TRBV10-3 and TRBJ1-2; 10 bases agree with TRBD1. The trim removed 0 bases at V and 4 bases at J, leaving 2 bases unmatched. CDR1 and CDR2 from the germline V gene are ENHRY and SYGVKD. CDR3 length equals 15 residues. For the CDR3, the DNA is TGTGCCATCAGTGAGTCGGACAGGGGGTTCTATGGCTACACCTTC. This gives the protein CAISESDRGFYGYTF.

Only a few counts were recorded for this clone. The gene calls are TRBV14 and TRBJ1-2; D perhaps matches TRBD1 (5 bases). This CDR3 region has 17 residues. Germline CDR1 SGHDN, CDR2 FVKESK. V lost 2 bases and J lost 0, with 16 bases in between. The chain's CDR3 is CASSQKIDWGANYGYTF. In DNA, the CDR3 is TGTGCCAGCAGCCAAAAGATCGACTGGGGGGCTAACTATGGCTACACCTTC.

The chain joins TRBV6-1 to TRBJ1-2, with D possibly being TRBD1 (5 bases). Trimming removed 1 base at V and 8 bases at J, with 11 bases between. In germline, CDR1 is MNHNS, CDR2 SASEGT. The length of the CDR3 is 13 residues. CDR3 region: CASSEGGRDGYTF. CDR3 in DNA: TGTGCCAGCAGTGAAGGGGGGAGGGACGGCTACACCTTC.

The chain carries TRBV18 and TRBJ1-1; D may be TRBD1 (6 bases). Trimming removed 6 bases at V and 5 bases at J, with 25 bases between. This CDR3 region has 17 residues. Germline CDR1 reads KGHSH; CDR2 reads LQKENI. The CDR3 reads CASSRSMTGLGETEAFF. CDR3 in DNA: TGTGCCAGCTCTCGATCGATGACAGGCCTGGGGGAGACTGAAGCTTTCTTT.

This chain uses TRBV6-1 with TRBJ1-2; 8 bases map to TRBD1. The ends lost 2 bases at V and 4 bases at J; junction bases unmatched: 6. CDR3 length: 15 amino acids. Germline V gene data show CDR1 as MNHNS and CDR2 as SASEGT. In DNA, the CDR3 is TGTGCCAGCAGTGAAAGCGCAGGGGGCGTCTATGGCTACACCTTC. This codes for CASSESAGGVYGYTF.